This TCR beta chain was captured by sequencing in a study of prognosis after radiotherapy for stage I lung cancer. The V and J ends lost 6 bases and 3 bases, in that order; junction bases with no gene match: 10. There are 16 residues in the CDR3. Germline V gene sequence: CDR1 MDHEN, CDR2 SYDVKM. Researchers used two-round multiplex PCR to amplify TCR beta CDR3 starting from genomic DNA. For every TRBV and TRBJ gene, a specific primer was used in first-round PCR. TCRdb reprocessed the multiplex PCR reads via MiXCR and lists one record per CDR3 protein. The sample consists of 15,000 to 20,000 distinct CDR3 sequences, 40% to 55% of them appearing once. At least ten counts were recorded for this clonotype.

The chain couples TRBV28 to TRBJ2-7, with TRBD2 identical over 11 bases. This TCR came from a donor of 50 years or more with non-small cell lung cancer. The sequencing used PBMCs, collected before or after stereotactic body radiation therapy (not recorded which). In nucleotides, the CDR3 is TGTGCCAGCAGGTTCACTCCGACTAGCGGGGACTACGAGCAGTACTTC. This encodes CASRFTPTSGDYEQYF.